These 26 T cell receptor beta chains were all obtained from the same sample, sequenced in a study of blood T cell repertoires in COVID-19. TCRdb's table, derived via immunoSEQ multiplex PCR, lists solely in-frame clones and lacks some. The sample includes around 86,000 clones, about 85% of them seen just once. Material: peripheral blood. All receptors come from a human donor in a cohort sampled during active COVID-19.

V usage is TRBV10-3 and J usage is TRBJ2-7; TRBD1 aligns across 9 bases. This CDR3 is 14 amino acids long. The V segment lost 7 bases and the J segment 3 bases; nucleotides outside the gene matches: 7. Germline loops: CDR1 ENHRY, CDR2 SYGVKD. The CDR3 DNA follows: TGTGCCATCAAAAGGACAGGGGAAGTCTACGAGCAGTACTTC. It encodes CAIKRTGEVYEQYF.

DNA for the CDR3: TGTGCCAGCAGCCCCACCCCCAGCGGAAGATACAATGAGCAGTTCTTC. Encoded protein: CASSPTPSGRYNEQFF. The J gene is TRBJ2-1, the V gene TRBV3-1 (or the pseudogene TRBV3-2), with a weak D call TRBD2 (5 bases). CDR1 is LGHDT and CDR2 is YNNKEL in the germline V gene (reference sequence). Trimming shortened V by 4 bases and J by 4 bases, and 17 bases separated the two germline ends. The CDR3 covers 16 residues.

This sequence joins TRBV11-2 and TRBJ1-3; the D is unclear. Trimming removed 0 bases from V and 0 bases from J, with 9 bases in between. Germline lookup yields CDR1 SGHAT and CDR2 FQNNGV. The CDR3 covers 16 residues. This chain's CDR3 is CASSLDPLGSGNTIYF. The CDR3 DNA follows: TGTGCCAGCAGCTTAGACCCCCTCGGCTCTGGAAACACCATATATTTT. Full variable domain (remainder filled in from reference TRBV11-2 and TRBJ1-3): EAGVAQSPRYKIIEKRQSVAFWCNPISGHATLYWYQQILGQGPKLLIQFQNNGVVDDSQLPKDRFSAERLKGVDSTLKIQPAKLEDSAVYLCASSLDPLGSGNTIYFGEGSWLTVV.

This clone is a singleton in its sample. V gene TRBV29-1 combines with J gene TRBJ2-3; D might be TRBD2 (6 bases). Germline assignment: CDR1 SQVTM and CDR2 ANQGSEA. V lost 0 bases, J lost 6 bases, and 16 bases lay in between. CDR3 size: 15 residues. CDR3 protein: CSVEDGIAVDDTQYF. CDR3 sequence (DNA): TGCAGCGTTGAAGACGGGATAGCGGTAGATGATACGCAGTATTTT.

The chain uses TRBV6-6 and TRBJ2-1; 8 bases are shared with TRBD1. In germline, CDR1 is MNHNY, CDR2 SVGAGI (reference sequence). V dropped 0 bases and J dropped 14; count of bases not matched to a gene: 15. The CDR3 contains 16 residues. The CDR3 nucleotides are TGTGCCAGCAGTTACTCACTCGACCCCCAGGGGGCGAAGGAGTTCTTC. As protein: CASSYSLDPQGAKEFF.

V and J are TRBV5-4 and TRBJ2-3; 8 bases line up with TRBD2. V was clipped by 4 bases and J by 2 bases; unmatched bases: 6. The CDR3 is 15 residues long. From germline, CDR1 is SGHNT and CDR2 YYREEE (reference sequence). The CDR3 DNA follows: TGTGCCAGCAGCCTACAACTAGCGGCCACAGATACGCAGTATTTT. This encodes CASSLQLAATDTQYF. Filled out from reference TRBV5-4 and TRBJ2-3, the complete variable domain reads ETGVTQSPTHLIKTRGQQVTLRCSSQSGHNTVSWYQQALGQGPQFIFQYYREEENGRGNFPPRFSGLQFPNYSSELNVNALELDDSALYLCASSLQLAATDTQYFGPGTRLTVL.

The chain carries TRBV7-2 and TRBJ2-7; 11 nucleotides align to TRBD2. The CDR3 totals 15 residues. V was clipped by 1 base and J by 9 bases; unmatched bases: 8. The germline V gene has CDR1 SGHTA and CDR2 FQGNSA. CDR3 nucleotides: TGTGCCAGCAGCTTAGAGGGGACTAGCGGTCTAGGGCAGTACTTC. It is translated as CASSLEGTSGLGQYF.

The CDR3 is CASSIRTGPEAFF. CDR3 nucleotide sequence: TGTGCCAGTAGTATTCGGACAGGACCCGAAGCTTTCTTT. The chain carries TRBV19 and TRBJ1-1; TRBD1 matches 7 bases. Germline CDR1 is LNHDA and CDR2 is SQIVND (reference sequence). The CDR3 loop spans 13 amino acids. Trimming took 3 bases from V and 8 from J; bases not matched to a gene: 6.

This chain uses TRBV13 with TRBJ2-2; a possible D gene is TRBD1 (5 bases). Trimming removed 0 bases from V and 4 bases from J, with 9 bases in between. Germline V gene sequence: CDR1 PRHDT, CDR2 FYEKMQ (reference sequence). The CDR3 sequence is 15 residues long. The chain's CDR3 is CASSLGREVTGELFF. The CDR3 DNA follows: TGTGCCAGCAGCTTAGGCAGGGAAGTCACCGGGGAGCTGTTTTTT.

V usage is TRBV2 and J usage is TRBJ2-1, with TRBD1 matching over 9 bases. Per the germline V gene, CDR1 is SNHLY and CDR2 is FYNNEI. CDR3 size: 15 residues. The V and J ends lost 7 bases and 5 bases, in that order; junction bases with no gene match: 9. The CDR3 DNA is TGTGCCAGCACCCAGCCGGGGACAGGGCACAATGAGCAGTTCTTC. It translates to CASTQPGTGHNEQFF.

The chain carries TRBV5-4 and TRBJ1-2, with unresolved D. The CDR3 contains 12 residues. The germline gives CDR1 SGHNT, CDR2 YYREEE (reference sequence). V dropped 3 bases and J dropped 2 bases, with 5 bases sitting between them. The CDR3: CASSYGNYGYTF. The CDR3 DNA reads as TGTGCCAGCAGCTACGGGAACTATGGCTACACCTTC.

The chain links TRBV7-9 to TRBJ2-4; possible D gene TRBD2, 5 bases. Germline values: CDR1 SEHNR, CDR2 FQNEAQ (reference sequence). V was clipped by 2 bases and J by 0 bases, with 14 bases between them. This CDR3 is 17 amino acids long. DNA for the CDR3: TGTGCCAGCAGCTTACCAGCCGGGGTAATAGCCAAAAACATTCAGTACTTC. Translated: CASSLPAGVIAKNIQYF.

The rearrangement links TRBV7-2 to TRBJ1-1; TRBD1 might be the D (6 bases). Per germline, CDR1 SGHTA and CDR2 FQGNSA. The CDR3 runs 19 residues. Between the trimmed V and J ends, which lost 1 base and 0 bases, there was a span of 21 bases. CDR3 protein: CASSLGGGATSFMNTEAFF. DNA for the CDR3: TGTGCCAGCAGCTTAGGAGGGGGAGCGACATCATTCATGAACACTGAAGCTTTCTTT. Full variable domain (outside the CDR3, taken from reference TRBV7-2 and TRBJ1-1): GAGVSQSPSNKVTEKGKDVELRCDPISGHTALYWYRQSLGQGLEFLIYFQGNSAPDKSGLPSDRFSAERTGGSVSTLTIQRTQQEDSAVYLCASSLGGGATSFMNTEAFFGQGTRLTVV.

This clone appeared a few times. This rearrangement joins TRBV3-1 (or the pseudogene TRBV3-2) to TRBJ2-7; D is undetermined. From germline, CDR1 is LGHDT and CDR2 YNNKEL (reference sequence). The CDR3 consists of 16 residues. Trimming removed 1 base from V and 0 bases from J, with 13 bases in between. CDR3 residues: CASSQVGRKISYEQYF. Written as DNA, the CDR3 is TGTGCCAGCAGCCAAGTAGGCAGGAAAATCTCCTACGAGCAGTACTTC.

J is TRBJ1-5 and V is TRBV19, with TRBD1 matching over 8 bases. The V segment lost 2 bases and the J segment 6 bases; nucleotides outside the gene matches: 12. CDR1 is LNHDA, CDR2 SQIVND, per germline (reference sequence). CDR3 length: 17 residues. The CDR3 nucleotides read TGTGCCAGTAGTATAATGATGGGGGACAGGCCTAGTCAGCCCCAGCATTTT. Its protein is CASSIMMGDRPSQPQHF.

The gene calls are TRBV9 and TRBJ1-2; 9 nucleotides agree with TRBD1. CDR1 SGDLS and CDR2 YYNGEE come from the germline V gene. The CDR3 runs to 19 residues. V lost 4 bases and J lost 5; bases outside the gene matches: 21. The CDR3 spells CASSSLSGQGLNHHYGYTF. CDR3 DNA: TGTGCCAGCAGCTCCCTGTCGGGACAGGGACTAAATCACCATTATGGCTACACCTTC. Full variable domain (remainder filled in from reference TRBV9 and TRBJ1-2): DSGVTQTPKHLITATGQRVTLRCSPRSGDLSVYWYQQSLDQGLQFLIQYYNGEERAKGNILERFSAQQFPDLHSELNLSSLELGDSALYFCASSSLSGQGLNHHYGYTFGSGTRLTVV.

The chain combines TRBV23-1 with TRBJ2-6, with 8 bases that match TRBD1. TRBV23-1 is given ORF status, its function remaining uncertain. This CDR3 comprises 18 residues. Losses at the gene ends were 2 bases for V and 0 bases for J; bases not matched to a gene: 6. CDR3 sequence reads: CASSQTTGVPSGANVLTF. CDR3 in DNA: TGCGCCAGCAGTCAAACGACAGGGGTCCCCTCTGGGGCCAACGTCCTGACTTTC.

The chain joins TRBV27 to TRBJ2-6, with D possibly matching TRBD1 (5 bases). Germline V lookup: CDR1 MNHEY, CDR2 SMNVEV (reference sequence). V lost 9 bases to trimming and J lost 2 bases, with 20 bases between them. This CDR3 has 17 amino acids. This chain's CDR3 is CASAPRPQATGANVLTF. CDR3 nucleotides: TGTGCCAGTGCTCCTCGTCCACAGGCGACTGGGGCCAACGTCCTGACTTTC.

This clone was detected once. The chain employs TRBV27 and TRBJ1-1; maybe TRBD1 (6 bases). The V gene lost 6 bases and the J gene lost 0 bases, with 11 bases spanning the gap. The CDR3 is 14 amino acids. Germline CDR1 reads MNHEY; CDR2 reads SMNVEV (reference sequence). The CDR3 spells CASRTDRMNTEAFF. CDR3 coding DNA: TGTGCCAGCAGGACCGACAGGATGAACACTGAAGCTTTCTTT.

The chain links TRBV9 to TRBJ2-1; TRBD1 aligns across 8 bases. Germline trimming cut 3 bases from V and 15 bases from J; bases unmatched to any gene: 11. CDR3 length: 13 amino acids. Per germline, CDR1 SGDLS and CDR2 YYNGEE. CDR3 loop: CASSDHVQGAVFF. The CDR3 DNA follows: TGTGCCAGCAGCGACCATGTGCAGGGGGCCGTGTTCTTC.

This rearrangement joins TRBV19 to TRBJ2-3; 9 bases agree with TRBD2. V shed 6 bases and J 5 bases; nucleotides not matched to a gene: 6. Germline values: CDR1 LNHDA, CDR2 SQIVND (reference sequence). This CDR3 is 14 amino acids long. The CDR3 coding sequence is TGTGCCAGTAGCCTGACTAGCGGAAGAGATACGCAGTATTTT. This translates into CASSLTSGRDTQYF.

V usage is TRBV7-8 and J usage is TRBJ1-4; TRBD1 is a possible D gene (5 bases). Per the germline V gene, CDR1 is SGHVS and CDR2 is FQNEAQ. V lost 5 bases, J lost 4 bases, and 11 bases lay in between. The CDR3 runs to 14 residues. This CDR3 reads CASSAQASNEKLFF. The CDR3 DNA reads as TGTGCCAGCAGCGCACAGGCTAGTAATGAAAAACTGTTTTTT.

The V and J genes are TRBV7-2 and TRBJ2-2; TRBD2 might be the D (6 bases). Germline CDR1 SGHTA, CDR2 FQGNSA. The CDR3 extends over 14 amino acids. Trimming took 4 bases from V and 12 from J, leaving 18 bases between them. CDR3 protein: CASSSRGVEGKLFF. CDR3 DNA: TGTGCCAGCAGCTCCCGCGGGGTGGAAGGGAAGCTGTTTTTT.

As DNA, the CDR3 is TGTGCCAGCAGTTTGGGGGGACCTAACTATGGCTACACCTTC. It translates to CASSLGGPNYGYTF. V is TRBV2 and J is TRBJ1-2; D may be TRBD1 (5 bases). The CDR3 is 14 residues long. V was pared by 5 bases and J by 0 bases, with 10 bases between. Germline CDR1 reads SNHLY; CDR2 reads FYNNEI.

This chain joins TRBV3-1 (or the pseudogene TRBV3-2) and TRBJ2-2; D might be TRBD1 (5 bases). The length of the CDR3 is 14 residues. V was clipped by 4 bases and J by 4 bases, with 10 bases between them. CDR1 LGHDT and CDR2 YNNKEL come from the germline V gene (reference sequence). For the CDR3, the DNA is TGTGCCAGCAGCCCTATAAGGGGCACCGGGGAGCTGTTTTTT. It encodes CASSPIRGTGELFF.

The chain employs TRBV7-9 and TRBJ2-4; TRBD2 aligns across 12 bases. With 5 bases clipped from V and 0 bases from J, the junction kept 2 bases outside the gene matches. CDR1 and CDR2 (germline): SEHNR, FQNEAQ (reference sequence). The CDR3 extends over 16 amino acids. The CDR3, as DNA: TGTGCCAGCAGCCCGACTAGCGGGGGAGCCAAAAACATTCAGTACTTC. Its translation: CASSPTSGGAKNIQYF.